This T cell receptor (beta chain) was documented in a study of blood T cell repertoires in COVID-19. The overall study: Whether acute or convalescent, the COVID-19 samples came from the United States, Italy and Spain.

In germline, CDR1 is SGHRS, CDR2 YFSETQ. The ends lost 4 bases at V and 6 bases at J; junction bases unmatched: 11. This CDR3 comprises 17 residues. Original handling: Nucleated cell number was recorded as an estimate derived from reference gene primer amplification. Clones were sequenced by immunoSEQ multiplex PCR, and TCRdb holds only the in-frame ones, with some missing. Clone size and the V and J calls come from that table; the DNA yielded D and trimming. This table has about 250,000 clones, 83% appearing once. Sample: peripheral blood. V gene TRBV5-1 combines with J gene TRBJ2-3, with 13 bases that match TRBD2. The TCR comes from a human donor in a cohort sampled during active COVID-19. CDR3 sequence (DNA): TGCGCCAGCAGCATCAACGGACTAGCGGGAGTGTCGGATACGCAGTATTTT. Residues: CASSINGLAGVSDTQYF. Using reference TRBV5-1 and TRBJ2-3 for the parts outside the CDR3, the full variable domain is KAGVTQTPRYLIKTRGQQVTLSCSPISGHRSVSWYQQTPGQGLQFLFEYFSETQRNKGNFPGRFSGRQFSNSRSEMNVSTLELGDSALYLCASSINGLAGVSDTQYFGPGTRLTVL.